Reported below is one T cell receptor (beta chain). Its matching antigen is unknown. CDR3 length equals 16 residues. Germline V gene lookup returns CDR1 SGHTA and CDR2 FQGNSA. Trimming removed 5 bases from V and 5 bases from J; junction bases left unmatched: 12. TCRdb called the RT-PCR reads again in MiXCR, with one record for every CDR3 protein. The data hold over 800,000 distinct CDR3 sequences, with approximately 22% observed a single time. This sample stems from a study of response to subunit inactivated influenza vaccine. Broader study findings: Researchers suggested that each seasonal influenza vaccination recruits few new T cells.

Sequenced material: PBMCs from blood, taken roughly 5 days after vaccination. The J gene is TRBJ2-5, the V gene TRBV7-2; 9 bases are a match to TRBD2. The receptor was derived from a man in his forties or fifties who received an inactivated influenza vaccine. CDR3: CASSQNSGGNGETQYF. The CDR3 nucleotides read TGTGCCAGCAGCCAAAACAGCGGGGGGAACGGCGAGACCCAGTACTTC.